Each of the 22 T cell receptor beta chains below was sequenced from the same sample in a study of blood T cell repertoires in COVID-19 (dated by TCRdb to about 2020). Library construction relied on the immunoSEQ multiplex PCR assay. Sourced from immuneACCESS, this table was stored by TCRdb with only in-frame sequences that have V and J called. A share of the clones is absent; for the studies checked, an unresolved V gene accounts for under half, and the remainder has no known explanation. Across this sample there are under 130,000 clones, with 65% to 90% seen only once. Under 4.5% of the sample is held by the ten biggest clonotypes. Sequencing used peripheral blood. These receptors all come from a man aged 45 to 65 with acute or convalescent COVID-19.

V usage is TRBV11-2 and J usage is TRBJ2-1; TRBD2 aligns across 13 bases. Germline values: CDR1 SGHAT, CDR2 FQNNGV. The CDR3 totals 18 residues. V trimming: 5 bases; J trimming: 0 bases; junction bases outside the gene matches: 7. This CDR3 is CASSGPLAGGSSYNEQFF. The CDR3 nucleotides are TGTGCCAGCAGCGGGCCACTAGCGGGGGGGAGCTCCTACAATGAGCAGTTCTTC. Variable domain in full (rest from reference TRBV11-2 and TRBJ2-1): EAGVAQSPRYKIIEKRQSVAFWCNPISGHATLYWYQQILGQGPKLLIQFQNNGVVDDSQLPKDRFSAERLKGVDSTLKIQPAKLEDSAVYLCASSGPLAGGSSYNEQFFGPGTRLTVL.

The chain uses TRBV19 and TRBJ1-6; 8 nucleotides align to TRBD1. The germline V gene has CDR1 LNHDA and CDR2 SQIVND (reference sequence). V was pared by 5 bases and J by 9 bases, with 6 bases of the junction left unmatched. The CDR3 consists of 14 residues. CDR3 DNA sequence: TGTGCCAGTAGTCCCAGGGGGCGCGGTTCACCCCTCCACTTT. Translated: CASSPRGRGSPLHF.

The gene calls are TRBV5-4 and TRBJ2-5; D possibly corresponds to TRBD2 (5 bases). The V and J ends lost 1 base and 5 bases respectively, with 15 bases between them. The CDR3 runs 15 residues. Germline CDR1 and CDR2: SGHNT and YYREEE (reference sequence). Here the CDR3 reads CASSLQTGGLETQYF. In DNA, the CDR3 is TGTGCCAGCAGCTTGCAAACGGGCGGGTTGGAGACCCAGTACTTC. The full variable domain, its missing parts supplied by reference TRBV5-4 and TRBJ2-5, is ETGVTQSPTHLIKTRGQQVTLRCSSQSGHNTVSWYQQALGQGPQFIFQYYREEENGRGNFPPRFSGLQFPNYSSELNVNALELDDSALYLCASSLQTGGLETQYFGPGTRLLVL.

V gene TRBV15 combines with J gene TRBJ1-2, with D perhaps TRBD1 (5 bases). Germline V gene lookup returns CDR1 LNHNV and CDR2 YYDKDF (reference sequence). The CDR3 is 14 amino acids. V was clipped by 8 bases and J by 0 bases, with 13 bases between them. The CDR3 nucleotides are TGTGCCACCTCAATCGACAGTACTAACTATGGCTACACCTTC. It is translated as CATSIDSTNYGYTF.

This clone has more than one count but fewer than ten. The rearrangement joins TRBV19 to TRBJ2-7, with TRBD1 identical over 7 bases. Germline V gene sequence: CDR1 LNHDA, CDR2 SQIVND (reference sequence). The CDR3 covers 16 residues. Germline trimming cut 4 bases from V and 3 bases from J; bases unmatched to any gene: 12. The CDR3 region is CASSTNRGPYGYEQYF. CDR3 nucleotides: TGTGCCAGTAGTACGAACAGGGGTCCCTATGGCTACGAGCAGTACTTC.

The V gene is TRBV30, the J gene TRBJ2-1; 9 nucleotides match TRBD1. Trimming at V came to 3 bases and at J to 0 bases, leaving 12 bases not matched to a gene. Germline V gene sequence: CDR1 GTSNPN, CDR2 SVGIG (reference sequence). The CDR3 has 18 amino acids. The CDR3 spells CAWSRDRARPSSYNEQFF. The CDR3 DNA is TGTGCCTGGAGCCGGGACAGGGCACGGCCTAGCTCCTACAATGAGCAGTTCTTC.

The chain joins TRBV7-9 to TRBJ1-5; D gene uncertain. Germline lookup yields CDR1 SEHNR and CDR2 FQNEAQ (reference sequence). The CDR3 contains 12 residues. V was shortened by 5 bases and J by 11 bases, with 13 bases between the two germline ends. In nucleotides, the CDR3 is TGTGCCAGCAGCCTCTCACTGGGAGCCCAGCATTTT. Translating it yields CASSLSLGAQHF.

The genes are TRBV11-2 and TRBJ2-4; D might be TRBD2 (7 bases). Germline loops: CDR1 SGHAT, CDR2 FQNNGV. V lost 8 bases and J lost 7, with 9 bases in between. This CDR3 contains 11 residues. The CDR3 is CASGRGNIQYF. CDR3 bases: TGTGCCAGCGGGAGGGGGAACATTCAGTACTTC.

There are a few counts of this clone. J is TRBJ2-7 and V is TRBV4-2, with 10 bases lining up with TRBD2. The CDR3 runs 17 residues. V shed 0 bases, J shed 9 bases, and the junction held 14 bases outside the gene matches. CDR1 LGHNA and CDR2 YNFKEQ come from the germline V gene. This chain's CDR3 is CASSQETTGTSVIAQYF. The CDR3 nucleotides read TGTGCCAGCAGCCAAGAGACTACCGGGACTAGCGTCATTGCGCAGTACTTC.

The chain combines TRBV7-8 with TRBJ2-5; maybe TRBD1 (6 bases). CDR3 length: 13 residues. The V gene lost 5 bases and the J gene lost 5 bases, with 12 bases spanning the gap. Germline V gene lookup returns CDR1 SGHVS and CDR2 FQNEAQ. CDR3 in amino acids: CASSQTGRETQYF. In nucleotides, the CDR3 is TGTGCCAGCAGCCAGACAGGCCGGGAGACCCAGTACTTC. Variable domain in full (rest from reference TRBV7-8 and TRBJ2-5): GAGVSQSPRYKVAKRGQDVALRCDPISGHVSLFWYQQALGQGPEFLTYFQNEAQLDKSGLPSDRFFAERPEGSVSTLKIQRTQQEDSAVYLCASSQTGRETQYFGPGTRLLVL.

The CDR3 loop is CASSQERETVNEQYF. Written as DNA, the CDR3 is TGCGCCAGCAGCCAAGAACGGGAGACAGTTAACGAGCAGTACTTC. This sequence joins TRBV4-1 and TRBJ2-7; D perhaps matches TRBD2 (6 bases). The CDR3 runs 15 residues. CDR1 MGHRA and CDR2 YSYEKL come from the germline V gene. V was shortened by 0 bases and J by 5 bases, with 14 bases between the two germline ends.

The genes are TRBV3-1 (or the pseudogene TRBV3-2) and TRBJ2-5, with 7 nucleotides matching TRBD1. V shed 4 bases, J shed 2 bases, and the junction held 7 bases outside the gene matches. The CDR3 consists of 15 residues. The V gene's germline CDR1 is LGHDT and CDR2 YNNKEL (reference sequence). The CDR3 bases are TGTGCCAGCAGCCCGTGGGACAGCGAACAAGAGACCCAGTACTTC. Its protein is CASSPWDSEQETQYF.

Details on this clone: The same CDR3 arises from other DNA sequences in this sample as well. V and J are TRBV6-2 or TRBV6-3 and TRBJ1-2, with 8 bases fitting TRBD1. Germline loops: CDR1 MNHEY, CDR2 SVGEGT. V lost 6 bases, J lost 4 bases, and 7 bases stayed unmatched. The CDR3 runs 14 residues. The CDR3 coding sequence is TGTGCCAGCAGCTCAGGACAGGGAGGCTATGGCTACACCTTC. It codes for CASSSGQGGYGYTF.

Notes on this clone: Other DNA sequences in the sample encode the same CDR3. The chain couples TRBV19 to TRBJ2-7, with D possibly matching TRBD1 (5 bases). Germline lookup yields CDR1 LNHDA and CDR2 SQIVND (reference sequence). V was trimmed by 3 bases and J by 3 bases, leaving 12 bases between them. The CDR3 consists of 14 residues. CDR3: CASSIQGEVYEQYF. Written as DNA, the CDR3 is TGTGCCAGTAGTATCCAAGGGGAAGTCTACGAGCAGTACTTC.

The chain recombines TRBV20-1 with TRBJ1-1; D is perhaps TRBD1 (5 bases). Germline values: CDR1 DFQATT, CDR2 SNEGSKA (reference sequence). This CDR3 is 11 amino acids long. Trimming left V 2 bases short and J 10 bases short, with 11 bases between. The CDR3 spells CSARSGVGAFF. Here the CDR3 DNA reads TGCAGTGCTAGATCGGGGGTCGGAGCTTTCTTT.

J is TRBJ1-6 and V is TRBV6-5; TRBD1 aligns across 10 bases. The V gene end was trimmed by 8 bases and the J gene end by 8 bases; junction bases not matched to a gene: 6. Germline V gene lookup returns CDR1 MNHEY and CDR2 SVGAGI. This CDR3 contains 14 residues. The CDR3 bases are TGTGCCAGCGCTGACAGGGGGCTTGATTCACCCCTCCACTTT. Encoded protein: CASADRGLDSPLHF.

This rearrangement joins TRBV2 to TRBJ2-7, with D uncertain. The CDR3 is made up of 15 amino acids. Germline V CDR1 and CDR2: SNHLY, FYNNEI. V dropped 2 bases and J dropped 1 base, with 12 bases sitting between them. Here the CDR3 reads CASSESAETSYEQYF. CDR3 coding DNA: TGTGCCAGCAGTGAATCGGCAGAGACATCCTACGAGCAGTACTTC.

V and J are TRBV4-1 and TRBJ1-2, with 7 bases identical to TRBD1. The CDR3 loop spans 17 amino acids. The germline V gene encodes CDR1 MGHRA and CDR2 YSYEKL. The V and J ends lost 0 bases and 7 bases, in that order; junction bases with no gene match: 14. CDR3 sequence reads: CASSQDYVRQGLGGYTF. CDR3 sequence (DNA): TGCGCCAGCAGCCAAGATTATGTCAGACAGGGTTTGGGTGGCTACACCTTC.

The chain has TRBV30 and TRBJ2-1; the match to TRBD1 covers 8 bases. The CDR3 length is 13 residues. Germline CDR1 and CDR2: GTSNPN and SVGIG (reference sequence). Losses at the gene ends were 4 bases for V and 8 bases for J; bases not matched to a gene: 7. The CDR3 region has the DNA TGTGCCTGGACTCTACAGGGGGTTGATGAGCAGTTCTTC. Translation gives CAWTLQGVDEQFF.

The CDR3 spells CASSTGTSGSYEQYF. The CDR3 DNA sequence: TGTGCCAGCAGTACCGGGACTAGCGGATCCTACGAGCAGTACTTC. The rearrangement joins TRBV6-6 to TRBJ2-7, with 11 bases lining up with TRBD2. V dropped 5 bases and J dropped 1; count of bases not matched to a gene: 4. The germline gives CDR1 MNHNY, CDR2 SVGAGI (reference sequence). The CDR3 sequence is 15 residues long.

The chain recombines TRBV7-3 with TRBJ2-1, with a possible D match to TRBD2 (5 bases). Per germline, CDR1 SGHTA and CDR2 FQGTGA. CDR3 length: 16 residues. Trimming removed 7 bases at V and 2 bases at J, with 18 bases between. CDR3: CASTSLERAPYNEQFF. DNA of the CDR3: TGTGCCAGCACCTCATTGGAGAGGGCCCCCTACAATGAGCAGTTCTTC.

The chain joins TRBV28 to TRBJ1-4, with TRBD1 matching 8 bases. The CDR3 is 15 amino acids. The V gene's germline CDR1 is MDHEN and CDR2 SYDVKM. V dropped 5 bases and J dropped 4; count of bases not matched to a gene: 6. The CDR3 coding sequence is TGTGCCAGCAGTGCTAACAGGGGGAATAATGAAAAACTGTTTTTT. As protein: CASSANRGNNEKLFF. Full variable domain (missing parts from reference TRBV28 and TRBJ1-4): DVKVTQSSRYLVKRTGEKVFLECVQDMDHENMFWYRQDPGLGLRLIYFSYDVKMKEKGDIPEGYSVSREKKERFSLILESASTNQTSMYLCASSANRGNNEKLFFGSGTQLSVL.